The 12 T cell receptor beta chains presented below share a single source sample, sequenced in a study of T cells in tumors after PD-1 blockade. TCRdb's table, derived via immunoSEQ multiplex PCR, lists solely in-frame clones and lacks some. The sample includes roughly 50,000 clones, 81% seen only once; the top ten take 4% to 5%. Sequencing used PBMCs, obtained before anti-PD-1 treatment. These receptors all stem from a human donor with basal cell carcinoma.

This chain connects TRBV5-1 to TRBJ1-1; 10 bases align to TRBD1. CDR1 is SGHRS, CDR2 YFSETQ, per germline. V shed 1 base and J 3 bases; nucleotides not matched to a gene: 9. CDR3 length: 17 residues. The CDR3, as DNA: TGCGCCAGCAGCTTGTTCCGGGACAGGGGTGCGGACACTGAAGCTTTCTTT. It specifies CASSLFRDRGADTEAFF.

The CDR3 loop reads CASSTETGVSYEQYF. CDR3 DNA sequence: TGTGCCAGCAGCACCGAGACAGGCGTCTCCTACGAGCAGTACTTC. This sequence joins TRBV9 and TRBJ2-7; a weak D match, TRBD1 (6 bases). The germline V gene has CDR1 SGDLS and CDR2 YYNGEE. CDR3 size: 15 residues. V was cut by 4 bases and J by 0 bases, with 14 bases left in between.

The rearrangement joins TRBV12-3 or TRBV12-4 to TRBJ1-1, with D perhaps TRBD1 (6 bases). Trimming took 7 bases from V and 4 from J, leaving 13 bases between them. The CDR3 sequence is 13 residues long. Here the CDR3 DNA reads TGTGCCAGCACCAGAGGGGGGTCCACTGAAGCTTTCTTT. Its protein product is CASTRGGSTEAFF.

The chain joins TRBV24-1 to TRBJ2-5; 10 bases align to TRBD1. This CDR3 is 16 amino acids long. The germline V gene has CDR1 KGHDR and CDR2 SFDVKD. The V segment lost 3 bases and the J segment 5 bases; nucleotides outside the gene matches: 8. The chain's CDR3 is CATSDIDRGRGETQYF. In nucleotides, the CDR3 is TGTGCCACCAGTGATATAGACAGGGGGCGAGGCGAGACCCAGTACTTC.

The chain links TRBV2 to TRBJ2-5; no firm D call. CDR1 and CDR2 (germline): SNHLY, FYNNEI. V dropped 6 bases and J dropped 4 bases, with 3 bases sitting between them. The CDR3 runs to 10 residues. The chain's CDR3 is CASSRETQYF. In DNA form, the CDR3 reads TGTGCCAGCAGCCGAGAGACCCAGTACTTC.

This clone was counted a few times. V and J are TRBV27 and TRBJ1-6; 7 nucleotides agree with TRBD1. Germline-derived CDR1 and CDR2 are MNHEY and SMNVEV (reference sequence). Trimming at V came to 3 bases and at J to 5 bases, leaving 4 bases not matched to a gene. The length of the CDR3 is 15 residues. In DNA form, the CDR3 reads TGTGCCAGCAGTTTTAGGGGGCTTGATAATTCACCCCTCCACTTT. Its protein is CASSFRGLDNSPLHF.

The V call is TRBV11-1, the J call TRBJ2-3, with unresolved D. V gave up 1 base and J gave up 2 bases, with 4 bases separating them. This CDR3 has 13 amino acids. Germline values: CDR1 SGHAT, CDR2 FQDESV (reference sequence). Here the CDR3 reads CASSLDLTDTQYF. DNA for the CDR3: TGTGCCAGCAGCTTAGACCTCACAGATACGCAGTATTTT. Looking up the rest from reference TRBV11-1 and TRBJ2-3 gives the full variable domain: EAEVAQSPRYKITEKSQAVAFWCDPISGHATLYWYRQILGQGPELLVQFQDESVVDDSQLPKDRFSAERLKGVDSTLKIQPAELGDSAMYLCASSLDLTDTQYFGPGTRLTVL.

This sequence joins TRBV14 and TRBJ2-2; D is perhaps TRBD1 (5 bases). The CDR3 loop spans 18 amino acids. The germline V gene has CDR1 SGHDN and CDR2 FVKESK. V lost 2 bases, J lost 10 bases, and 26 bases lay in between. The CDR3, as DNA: TGTGCCAGCAGCCAAAAGTCGCGACAGCTTGGTTTATCTGCGGAGCTGTTTTTT. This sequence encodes CASSQKSRQLGLSAELFF.

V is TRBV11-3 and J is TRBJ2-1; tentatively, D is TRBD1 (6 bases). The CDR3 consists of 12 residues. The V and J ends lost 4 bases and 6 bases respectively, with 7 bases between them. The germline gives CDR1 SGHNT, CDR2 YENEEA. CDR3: CASSSQGNEQFF. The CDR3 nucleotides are TGTGCCAGCAGCTCACAGGGCAATGAGCAGTTCTTC. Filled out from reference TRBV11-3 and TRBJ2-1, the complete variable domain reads EAGVVQSPRYKIIEKKQPVAFWCNPISGHNTLYWYLQNLGQGPELLIRYENEEAVDDSQLPKDRFSAERLKGVDSTLKIQPAELGDSAVYLCASSSQGNEQFFGPGTRLTVL.

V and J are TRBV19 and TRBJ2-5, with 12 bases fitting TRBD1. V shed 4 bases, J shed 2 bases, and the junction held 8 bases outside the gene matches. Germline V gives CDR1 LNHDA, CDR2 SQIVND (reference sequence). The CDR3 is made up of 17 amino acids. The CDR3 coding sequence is TGTGCCAGTAGTAGCCGGGACAGGGGGCGAGTACAAGAGACCCAGTACTTC. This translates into CASSSRDRGRVQETQYF.

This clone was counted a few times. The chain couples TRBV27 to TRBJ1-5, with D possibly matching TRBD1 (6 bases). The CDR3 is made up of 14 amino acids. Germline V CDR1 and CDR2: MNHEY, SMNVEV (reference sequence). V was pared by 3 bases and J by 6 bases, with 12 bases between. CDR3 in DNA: TGTGCCAGCAGTTTTAGAGGAGGGGGTCAGCCCCAGCATTTT. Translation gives CASSFRGGGQPQHF.

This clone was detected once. CDR3 sequence: CASSPSLMDRGGGNTIYF. Written as DNA, the CDR3 is TGTGCCAGCTCACCATCACTTATGGACAGGGGAGGCGGAAACACCATATATTTT. The chain is built from TRBV18 and TRBJ1-3; 9 nucleotides line up with TRBD1. The length of the CDR3 is 18 residues. CDR1 is KGHSH and CDR2 is LQKENI in the germline V gene. Trimming took 2 bases from V and 4 from J; bases not matched to a gene: 12.